This T cell receptor beta chain was retrieved from a study of human T cells and chemical hapten exposure. CDR1 KGHSH and CDR2 LQKENI come from the germline V gene. Unmatched junction bases numbered 3, after V lost 2 bases and J lost 4 bases. The length of the CDR3 is 15 residues. The time point was: pre-sensitization, week 0. Treatment: therapeutic diphenylcyclopropenone sensitization with weekly scalp DPC. One entry per CDR3 protein, called by TCRdb with MiXCR from the RACE reads. The sample yields roughly 90,000 distinct CDR3 sequences, roughly 9.1% seen once. The chain uses TRBV18 and TRBJ1-5, with 9 bases lining up with TRBD1. The receptor comes from a woman aged 40-49 years with alopecia areata. Some clones in this sample may be carry-over from other donors' samples. The sample consisted of whole blood, taken in connection with sensitization to the hapten diphenylcyclopropenone (DPC). CDR3 protein: CASSPETGGNQPQHF. The CDR3 DNA reads as TGTGCCAGCTCACCAGAGACAGGGGGTAATCAGCCCCAGCATTTT.